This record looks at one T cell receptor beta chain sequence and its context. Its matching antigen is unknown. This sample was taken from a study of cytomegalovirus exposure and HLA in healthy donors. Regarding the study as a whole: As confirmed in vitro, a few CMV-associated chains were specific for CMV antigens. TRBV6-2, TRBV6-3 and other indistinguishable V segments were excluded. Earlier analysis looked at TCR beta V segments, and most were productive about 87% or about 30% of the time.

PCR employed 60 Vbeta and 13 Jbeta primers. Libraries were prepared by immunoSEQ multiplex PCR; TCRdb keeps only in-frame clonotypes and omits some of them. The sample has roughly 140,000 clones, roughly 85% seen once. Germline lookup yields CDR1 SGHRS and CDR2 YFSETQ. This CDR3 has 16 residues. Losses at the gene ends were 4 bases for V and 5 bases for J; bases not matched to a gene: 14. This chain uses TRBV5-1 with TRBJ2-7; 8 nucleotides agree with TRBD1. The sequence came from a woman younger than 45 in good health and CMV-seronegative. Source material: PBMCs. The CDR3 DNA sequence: TGCGCCAGCAGCCCTACCGGACAGGGAAGGTCGGACGAGCAGTACTTC. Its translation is CASSPTGQGRSDEQYF.